This T cell receptor (beta chain) was identified during a study of Ad26.COV2.S vaccination and SARS-CoV-2 variants. Study overall: Donor was assigned to the Ad26.COV2.S arm of trial COV1001.

The table came from immunoSEQ multiplex PCR; TCRdb's copy has only in-frame clones and leaves some out. The sample contains around 420,000 clones, 88% of which appear only once. Treatment here: 19 received Ad26.COV2.S at low or high dose, single or two shots; about 5 received placebo; per-sample allocation not given. Sampling happened 63 days after the first vaccine or placebo injection. Cohort 1b enrolled adults aged 18-55 years in Boston. Study-wide findings and caveats: The study found similar non-spike TCR breadth in vaccine and placebo recipients. A substantial breadth of spike-specific CD8+ and CD4+ T cell responses after vaccination has been reported.

Of note for this clone: Its antigen is unknown.

V was cut by 6 bases and J by 5 bases, with 17 bases left in between. The CDR3 runs to 15 residues. CDR1 KGHSH and CDR2 LQKENI come from the germline V gene. The J gene is TRBJ2-1, the V gene TRBV18; perhaps TRBD1 as D (6 bases). This specimen consisted of peripheral blood, obtained in a trial of Ad26.COV2.S vaccine versus placebo. The receptor was derived from a person aged 18 to 65 who received the Ad26.COV2.S COVID-19 vaccine or a placebo. The DNA for the CDR3 is TGTGCCAGCTCGGGCTCAGGGGTTCGCGACAATGAGCAGTTCTTC. It codes for CASSGSGVRDNEQFF.